This TCR beta chain was recovered during a study of CD8+CD57+ T cells in acquired aplastic anemia. Study information: Sorted cells (CD4+ and CD8+) yielded DNA amounts that averaged approximately 3 ug.

The CDR3 covers 12 residues. V was cut by 3 bases and J by 7 bases, with 7 bases left in between. Sequencing involved patients with CD8+CD57+ cell expansion previously shown by flow cytometry. Patients had received no therapy at the time of blood sampling. The use of genomic DNA as template underpinned the TCR beta VDJ and CDR3 profiling. TCRdb itself ran the reads through MiXCR, one entry per CDR3 protein. The data hold around 500,000 distinct CDR3 sequences, with over 25% observed a single time. This clonotype was seen repeatedly, ten times or more. Material: sorted CD4+, CD8+, or CD8+CD57+ T cells (not recorded which) from PBMCs. V and J are TRBV12-3 or TRBV12-4 and TRBJ1-5, with D possibly TRBD1 on 5 matching bases. This clonotype was obtained from a human donor with aplastic anemia. CDR3 in DNA: TGTGCCAGCAGTTTCGGGGGACAGCCCCAGCATTTT. Translating gives CASSFGGQPQHF.